Below, 28 T cell receptor beta chains from the same sample are listed, as sequenced in a study of T cell changes during pregnancy in multiple sclerosis. Sequencing used immunoSEQ multiplex PCR; TCRdb keeps in-frame clones, though not all of them. This sample has 30,000 to 50,000 clones, with approximately 94% found just once. This specimen was CD4+ T cells from peripheral blood mononuclear cells, taken after pregnancy. These receptor sequences come from a female donor with multiple sclerosis, enrolled in a pregnancy study.

The chain joins TRBV5-6 to TRBJ2-1; D unclear. Germline CDR1 and CDR2: SGHDT and YYEEEE. Trimming shortened V by 1 base and J by 6 bases, and 5 bases separated the two germline ends. The CDR3 has 12 amino acids. The CDR3 sequence is CASSLIVNEQFF. The CDR3 nucleotides are TGTGCCAGCAGCTTGATAGTCAATGAGCAGTTCTTC.

The chain recombines TRBV5-6 with TRBJ1-2; tentative D call: TRBD1 (5 bases). Germline-derived CDR1 and CDR2 are SGHDT and YYEEEE. CDR3 length: 13 residues. V was shortened by 1 base and J by 2 bases, with 6 bases between the two germline ends. CDR3 in amino acids: CASSLRGNYGYTF. In DNA form, the CDR3 reads TGTGCCAGCAGCTTGCGGGGGAACTATGGCTACACCTTC.

This clone appeared once. The chain uses TRBV19 and TRBJ1-1, with 8 bases that match TRBD1. Trimming at V came to 5 bases and at J to 7 bases, leaving 3 bases not matched to a gene. This CDR3 contains 12 residues. Germline CDR1 is LNHDA and CDR2 is SQIVND (reference sequence). CDR3 nucleotides: TGTGCCAGTAGTCCCGGACAGGGTGAAGCTTTCTTT. Encoded protein: CASSPGQGEAFF.

The chain uses TRBV2 and TRBJ2-5; 9 bases agree with TRBD1. J was trimmed by 5 bases and V by 4 bases; bases with no gene match: 8. This CDR3 region has 15 residues. The germline V gene has CDR1 SNHLY and CDR2 FYNNEI. CDR3 coding DNA: TGTGCCAGCAGTGCGCAGACAGGGGGAGTGGAGACCCAGTACTTC. Translated: CASSAQTGGVETQYF.

J is TRBJ2-1 and V is TRBV2; 9 nucleotides match TRBD1. This CDR3 has 17 amino acids. Per the germline V gene, CDR1 is SNHLY and CDR2 is FYNNEI. V dropped 4 bases and J dropped 4; count of bases not matched to a gene: 11. CDR3 region: CASSGDRVPDWYNEQFF. Here the CDR3 DNA reads TGTGCCAGCAGTGGGGACAGGGTGCCGGACTGGTACAATGAGCAGTTCTTC.

V is TRBV5-6 and J is TRBJ2-3; tentatively, D is TRBD2 (6 bases). The CDR3 loop spans 12 amino acids. V shed 7 bases and J shed 3 bases, with 9 bases lying between them. Germline CDR1 and CDR2: SGHDT and YYEEEE. CDR3 amino acids: CASGGWTDTQYF. CDR3 coding DNA: TGTGCCAGCGGGGGGTGGACAGATACGCAGTATTTT.

This chain uses TRBV29-1 with TRBJ1-5; D is unresolved. V shed 5 bases and J shed 3 bases, with 11 bases lying between them. This CDR3 contains 13 residues. CDR1 is SQVTM and CDR2 is ANQGSEA in the germline V gene. CDR3 loop: CSVSPGYNQPQHF. The CDR3 bases are TGCAGCGTTTCACCGGGGTACAATCAGCCCCAGCATTTT.

CDR3 region: CASGTSNIPSYEQYF. CDR3 nucleotide sequence: TGTGCCAGCGGGACAAGCAATATACCCTCCTACGAGCAGTACTTC. The rearrangement links TRBV6-5 to TRBJ2-7, with a tentative D call TRBD1 (6 bases). V was clipped by 8 bases and J by 0 bases, with 17 bases between them. This CDR3 region has 15 residues. Germline CDR1 and CDR2: MNHEY and SVGAGI.

This chain uses TRBV6-1 with TRBJ2-1, with 12 bases matching TRBD2. This CDR3 is 17 amino acids long. CDR1 and CDR2 (germline): MNHNS, SASEGT. V dropped 1 base and J dropped 3; count of bases not matched to a gene: 4. In nucleotides, the CDR3 is TGTGCCAGCAGTGAAGTGCTAGCGGGGGGGAACTACAATGAGCAGTTCTTC. The encoded protein is CASSEVLAGGNYNEQFF.

The chain joins TRBV5-6 to TRBJ1-1, with D tentatively TRBD1 (6 bases). V was trimmed by 0 bases and J by 1 base, leaving 16 bases between them. This CDR3 comprises 17 residues. Germline-derived CDR1 and CDR2 are SGHDT and YYEEEE. The CDR3 DNA reads as TGTGCCAGCAGCTTGGTAAAGGGGGAGGGTTCGAACACTGAAGCTTTCTTT. Its protein is CASSLVKGEGSNTEAFF.

The chain's CDR3 is CAISGDRGQDSGANVLTF. The CDR3, as DNA: TGTGCCATCAGCGGGGACCGCGGACAGGATTCTGGGGCCAACGTCCTGACTTTC. The chain recombines TRBV10-3 with TRBJ2-6, with 7 bases that match TRBD1. Looked up from germline, CDR1 is ENHRY and CDR2 is SYGVKD. The trim removed 6 bases at V and 1 base at J, leaving 12 bases unmatched. The CDR3 covers 18 residues.

The rearrangement uses TRBV18 and TRBJ1-2; 9 bases line up with TRBD1. This CDR3 has 16 amino acids. Trimming at V came to 3 bases and at J to 8 bases, leaving 13 bases not matched to a gene. Germline CDR1 KGHSH, CDR2 LQKENI. The CDR3 DNA reads as TGTGCCAGCTCACCCCTAGCGGACAGGGGAGGGGAAGGCTACACCTTC. Protein product: CASSPLADRGGEGYTF.

CDR3 sequence (DNA): TGTGCCAGCACTCGGGGGGGACTCTACAATGAGCAGTTCTTC. It specifies CASTRGGLYNEQFF. The rearrangement joins TRBV6-5 to TRBJ2-1, with 8 bases matching TRBD2. V was clipped by 7 bases and J by 3 bases; unmatched bases: 5. Germline V gene lookup returns CDR1 MNHEY and CDR2 SVGAGI. The CDR3 totals 14 residues.

V gene TRBV29-1 combines with J gene TRBJ1-2, with 10 bases fitting TRBD1. V shed 6 bases and J 0 bases; nucleotides not matched to a gene: 7. CDR3 length equals 15 residues. Germline values: CDR1 SQVTM, CDR2 ANQGSEA. The CDR3 bases are TGCAGCGTGACCTCAGGACAGGGGGCTAACTATGGCTACACCTTC. This codes for CSVTSGQGANYGYTF. Complete variable domain (other parts from reference TRBV29-1 and TRBJ1-2): SAVISQKPSRDICQRGTSLTIQCQVDSQVTMMFWYRQQPGQSLTLIATANQGSEATYESGFVIDKFPISRPNLTFSTLTVSNMSPEDSSIYLCSVTSGQGANYGYTFGSGTRLTVV.

This clone was observed a single time. This chain links TRBV6-5 with TRBJ1-1; D gene unclear. CDR1 MNHEY and CDR2 SVGAGI come from the germline V gene. CDR3 length: 10 amino acids. Trimming took off 8 bases at V and 4 bases at J, with 5 bases between the two ends. The CDR3 bases are TGTGCCAGCGGGCTCACTGAAGCTTTCTTT. Translation: CASGLTEAFF.

The chain combines TRBV5-1 with TRBJ1-6; 11 positions match TRBD1. The J segment lost 7 bases and the V segment lost 4 bases, leaving 13 bases of the junction unmatched. Germline V lookup: CDR1 SGHRS, CDR2 YFSETQ. CDR3 length equals 18 residues. The CDR3 DNA reads as TGCGCCAGCAGCCCCGAACCCCCCGGGACAGGGGGAAATTCACCCCTCCACTTT. Encoded protein: CASSPEPPGTGGNSPLHF.

V is TRBV23-1 and J is TRBJ2-7; 9 nucleotides line up with TRBD1. TRBV23-1 counts as an open reading frame of uncertain function. Unmatched junction bases numbered 7, after V lost 3 bases and J lost 4 bases. The CDR3 has 15 residues. In nucleotides, the CDR3 is TGCGCCAGCAGTCAGGGCCGGGACAGGGTTTACGAGCAGTACTTC. This codes for CASSQGRDRVYEQYF.

This clone has a single count. This chain links TRBV7-3 with TRBJ2-3; possible D gene TRBD1, 5 bases. V dropped 3 bases and J dropped 4 bases, with 14 bases sitting between them. This CDR3 contains 15 residues. Germline V gives CDR1 SGHTA, CDR2 FQGTGA. The CDR3: CASSFSSGPADTQYF. The CDR3, as DNA: TGTGCCAGCAGCTTCTCCTCAGGGCCCGCAGATACGCAGTATTTT.

This chain uses TRBV6-4 with TRBJ1-2; D not resolved. CDR1 and CDR2 from the germline V gene are MRHNA and SNTAGT. The CDR3 has 13 amino acids. V was trimmed by 5 bases and J by 8 bases, leaving 15 bases between them. Written as DNA, the CDR3 is TGTGCCAGCAGTCCAGACTCGCGCGGAGGCTACACCTTC. This encodes CASSPDSRGGYTF.

The chain couples TRBV6-1 to TRBJ2-6; 8 bases are a match to TRBD1. V trimming: 4 bases; J trimming: 0 bases; junction bases outside the gene matches: 5. The CDR3 sequence is 17 residues long. Germline V gene lookup returns CDR1 MNHNS and CDR2 SASEGT. The CDR3 protein is CASSAGTGGSGANVLTF. For the CDR3, the DNA is TGTGCCAGCAGTGCTGGGACAGGCGGCTCTGGGGCCAACGTCCTGACTTTC.

This chain links TRBV9 with TRBJ2-2; D remains unclear. The germline V gene has CDR1 SGDLS and CDR2 YYNGEE. Trimming shortened V by 0 bases and J by 0 bases, and 9 bases separated the two germline ends. There are 16 residues in the CDR3. The CDR3: CASSVAGTSNTGELFF. The CDR3 DNA follows: TGTGCCAGCAGCGTAGCAGGCACTTCGAACACCGGGGAGCTGTTTTTT.

The V gene is TRBV14, the J gene TRBJ1-4; no firm D call. CDR3 length: 15 residues. V gave up 0 bases and J gave up 8 bases, with 13 bases separating them. Germline V gene lookup returns CDR1 SGHDN and CDR2 FVKESK. CDR3 bases: TGTGCCAGCAGCCAAGAGACCGGAGGTTGGGAAAAACTGTTTTTT. Translating it yields CASSQETGGWEKLFF.

The CDR3 region has the DNA TGTGCCAGCAGCTTAGCGGACAGGGGGAACTACAATGAGCAGTTCTTC. Amino acid sequence: CASSLADRGNYNEQFF. The chain has TRBV7-9 and TRBJ2-1; 10 nucleotides align to TRBD1. The length of the CDR3 is 16 residues. Trimming removed 0 bases from V and 3 bases from J; junction bases left unmatched: 2. Germline V CDR1 and CDR2: SEHNR, FQNEAQ (reference sequence). Complete variable domain (other parts from reference TRBV7-9 and TRBJ2-1): DTGVSQNPRHKITKRGQNVTFRCDPISEHNRLYWYRQTLGQGPEFLTYFQNEAQLEKSRLLSDRFSAERPKGSFSTLEIQRTEQGDSAMYLCASSLADRGNYNEQFFGPGTRLTVL.

The DNA of the CDR3 is TGCGCCAGCAGTCAGGGACTAGCGGGGGCTGCCAAGTACTTC. It specifies CASSQGLAGAAKYF. This chain uses TRBV10-1 with TRBJ2-5; the match to TRBD2 covers 14 bases. V shed 5 bases, J shed 12 bases, and the junction held 8 bases outside the gene matches. This CDR3 spans 14 amino acids. Germline V gene lookup returns CDR1 WNHNN and CDR2 SYGVQD (reference sequence).

This clone appeared once. The chain couples TRBV5-1 to TRBJ1-4, with D perhaps matching TRBD1 (5 bases). This CDR3 has 13 residues. Looked up from germline, CDR1 is SGHRS and CDR2 is YFSETQ. Deletions cut 4 bases from V and 3 bases from J, with 7 bases between. For the CDR3, the DNA is TGCGCCAGCAGCCGGACACCTAATGAAAAACTGTTTTTT. Protein product: CASSRTPNEKLFF.

This clone has only one observation. V usage is TRBV6-5 and J usage is TRBJ1-2; TRBD1 is a possible D gene (6 bases). V gave up 6 bases and J gave up 4 bases, with 18 bases separating them. The CDR3 covers 15 residues. Germline lookup yields CDR1 MNHEY and CDR2 SVGAGI. CDR3 residues: CASRPPDSTLYGYTF. The CDR3 region has the DNA TGTGCCAGCAGACCCCCGGACAGTACCCTCTATGGCTACACCTTC.

This clone showed up just once. The gene calls are TRBV18 and TRBJ2-2; D possibly corresponds to TRBD2 (6 bases). V shed 5 bases and J shed 13 bases, with 17 bases lying between them. Germline V CDR1 and CDR2: KGHSH, LQKENI. The CDR3 consists of 13 residues. The CDR3 is CASSLAETWGLFF. The CDR3 DNA sequence: TGTGCCAGCTCATTAGCGGAGACCTGGGGGCTGTTTTTT.

This rearrangement joins TRBV11-2 to TRBJ2-3; possibly TRBD1 for D (5 bases). V was cut by 1 base and J by 5 bases, with 13 bases left in between. This CDR3 has 15 amino acids. Looked up from germline, CDR1 is SGHAT and CDR2 is FQNNGV. CDR3 sequence (DNA): TGTGCCAGCAGCTTAGTGGCAGGGTCGGGAGATACGCAGTATTTT. Translating it yields CASSLVAGSGDTQYF.